The sequence of this T cell receptor beta chain was determined in a study of cytomegalovirus exposure and HLA in healthy donors. With V trimmed by 6 bases and J by 4 bases, 11 bases remained unmatched. The CDR3 runs to 16 residues. Germline V gene data show CDR1 as SGDLS and CDR2 as YYNGEE. Use of 60 Vbeta and 13 Jbeta primers characterized the PCR. Sequencing was performed with immunoSEQ multiplex PCR; in TCRdb, only in-frame clones are kept and a portion is missing. The sample contains approximately 89,000 clones, around 76% of which appear only once. Regarding this clone: Its antigen is unidentified.

At collection, donors were nominally healthy, but unrecorded immune exposures were probable. Study-level results: Highly shared variants forming one cluster were likely a sequencing artifact. Within an earlier analysis, most TCR beta V segments proved productive either about 90% or about 30% of the time. Common viral pathogens (according to a later analysis) appeared linked to several of the most significant clusters.

Sequencing was carried out using PBMCs. The clonotype originates from a man aged 25 to 40 in good health and CMV-seropositive. V and J are TRBV9 and TRBJ1-2; 11 bases are shared with TRBD1. For the CDR3, the DNA is TGTGCCAGCACTGGGAGTGGACAGGGGGCCGGCTATGGCTACACCTTC. Translated: CASTGSGQGAGYGYTF.